What follows is one T cell receptor beta chain and its context. This sample was included in a study of cytomegalovirus exposure and HLA in healthy donors. CDR3 length: 13 residues. V lost 1 base, J lost 8 bases, and 14 bases lay in between. Germline loops: CDR1 GTSNPN, CDR2 SVGIG (reference sequence). PCR used 60 Vbeta primers and 13 Jbeta primers. TCRdb keeps only in-frame clones here, not all; method: immunoSEQ multiplex PCR. In the table there are some 70,000 clones, about 80% of which are singletons. The sequenced sample consisted of PBMCs. V and J are TRBV30 and TRBJ1-2; D gene uncertain. This TCR derives from a man between 18 and 29 years old in good health and CMV-seropositive. CDR3 DNA: TGTGCCTGGAGTGAGGAGGGTTTGTTGGGCTACACCTTC. Its protein is CAWSEEGLLGYTF.